A single sample is the source of the 10 T cell receptor beta chains below, sequenced in a study of T cell repertoires in cytomegalovirus infection. TCRdb used MiXCR to reprocess the reads, holding one entry per CDR3 protein. The sample contains around 180,000 distinct CDR3 sequences, under 25% of which appear only once. Sequencing was carried out using PBMCs. Every receptor here comes from a human donor in good health (CMV status not recorded). Some clones in this sample may be carry-over from other donors' samples.

This clonotype was observed many times. The V call is TRBV7-2, the J call TRBJ1-2, with 12 bases aligning to TRBD1. The V gene end was trimmed by 2 bases and the J gene end by 7 bases; junction bases not matched to a gene: 8. The CDR3 totals 16 residues. Germline V gene lookup returns CDR1 SGHTA and CDR2 FQGNSA. For the CDR3, the DNA is TGTGCCAGCAGCTTAATCCCGGGACAGGGGGCGACTGGCTACACCTTC. Amino acid sequence: CASSLIPGQGATGYTF.

For this clonotype: A much larger clone lies one base from this, so it may be a read error. The CDR3 loop reads CASSLKLGAGMNTEAFF. The DNA for the CDR3 is TGTGCCAGCAGCTTGAAGTTAGGGGCCGGCATGAACACTGAAGCTTTCTTT. The chain uses TRBV7-2 and TRBJ1-1, with D possibly TRBD1 on 5 matching bases. V lost 3 bases, J lost 0 bases, and 17 bases lay in between. Germline CDR1 is SGHTA and CDR2 is FQGNSA. This CDR3 region has 17 residues.

This chain joins TRBV6-6 and TRBJ1-2; D uncertain. Deletions cut 8 bases from V and 8 bases from J, with 15 bases between. The germline V gene encodes CDR1 MNHNY and CDR2 SVGAGI (reference sequence). This CDR3 is 12 amino acids long. The CDR3 spells CASLHLLKGYTF. Written as DNA, the CDR3 is TGTGCCAGCCTCCACCTACTAAAGGGCTACACCTTC.

In this sample, this clonotype turned up a few times. This chain links TRBV9 with TRBJ2-3; 7 positions match TRBD2. The length of the CDR3 is 14 residues. Germline lookup yields CDR1 SGDLS and CDR2 YYNGEE. V shed 3 bases and J 4 bases; nucleotides not matched to a gene: 5. Here the CDR3 DNA reads TGTGCCAGCAGCGCCCGACTAGCCTCAGATACGCAGTATTTT. Protein: CASSARLASDTQYF.

This clonotype was seen a handful of times. The chain carries TRBV28 and TRBJ2-5, with D possibly being TRBD1 or TRBD2 (5 bases each). The germline V gene encodes CDR1 MDHEN and CDR2 SYDVKM. This CDR3 has 13 residues. V was pared by 8 bases and J by 4 bases, with 14 bases between. CDR3 nucleotides: TGTGCCAGCCTCGGGCCAGGGACAGAGACCCAGTACTTC. It encodes CASLGPGTETQYF.

The chain is built from TRBV20-1 and TRBJ1-1, with D perhaps matching TRBD1 (5 bases). This CDR3 is built from 13 residues. In germline, CDR1 is DFQATT, CDR2 SNEGSKA (reference sequence). V was shortened by 5 bases and J by 0 bases, with 10 bases between the two germline ends. DNA of the CDR3: TGCAGTGCTGAAGACAGAATGAACACTGAAGCTTTCTTT. Encoded protein: CSAEDRMNTEAFF.

This sequence joins TRBV2 and TRBJ2-7, with 8 positions matching TRBD1. CDR1 is SNHLY and CDR2 is FYNNEI in the germline V gene. The V segment lost 6 bases and the J segment 3 bases; nucleotides outside the gene matches: 10. This CDR3 spans 15 amino acids. The CDR3 region has the DNA TGTGCCAGCAGCTCCCGACAGGGGTCACGCTACGAGCAGTACTTC. It is translated as CASSSRQGSRYEQYF.

Here the CDR3 DNA reads TGCAGTGCTAGAGAGACAGGGAATCAGCCCCAGCATTTT. It yields the protein CSARETGNQPQHF. The chain carries TRBV20-1 and TRBJ1-5; TRBD1 aligns across 7 bases. Germline V gene lookup returns CDR1 DFQATT and CDR2 SNEGSKA (reference sequence). The V gene end was trimmed by 0 bases and the J gene end by 4 bases; junction bases not matched to a gene: 0. This CDR3 spans 13 amino acids.

This rearrangement joins TRBV28 to TRBJ2-5; 9 bases are shared with TRBD1. Germline trimming cut 1 base from V and 10 bases from J; bases unmatched to any gene: 7. Germline-derived CDR1 and CDR2 are MDHEN and SYDVKM. There are 14 residues in the CDR3. The CDR3: CASSLFRTGEDQYF. For the CDR3, the DNA is TGTGCCAGCAGTTTATTCCGGACAGGGGAGGACCAGTACTTC.

This clonotype was found many times. The chain recombines TRBV7-2 with TRBJ2-7, with a weak D call TRBD2 (5 bases). Germline CDR1 and CDR2: SGHTA and FQGNSA. The CDR3 spans 17 residues. V lost 0 bases to trimming and J lost 0 bases, with 15 bases between them. CDR3 nucleotide sequence: TGTGCCAGCAGCTTAGCGCCTGTCGGGATAAGCTCCTACGAGCAGTACTTC. Its translation: CASSLAPVGISSYEQYF.